The entry below describes one TCR beta chain. What it binds is not known. Expressed TCRB transcripts were sequenced, since all the RNA that had been isolated was reverse transcribed. TCRdb's table, derived via immunoSEQ multiplex PCR, lists solely in-frame clones and lacks some. The table lists about 150,000 clones, about 12% of them singletons. The CDR3 extends over 13 amino acids. Trimming took 1 base from V and 7 from J; bases not matched to a gene: 3. In germline, CDR1 is GTSNPN, CDR2 SVGIG (reference sequence). The data belong to a study of beta chain features in type 1 diabetes. Whole-study findings and limits: PCR may have favored shorter templates equally in patients and controls. Across all four CD4+ subsets, people with type 1 diabetes showed modestly shorter TCRB CDR3s.

The source is a man aged 18 to 29 with type 1 diabetes. Sample: central memory CD4+ T cells from blood. This chain uses TRBV30 with TRBJ1-2; 10 nucleotides agree with TRBD1. The DNA of the CDR3 is TGTGCCTGGAGTGACGGGACAGGGGTTGGCTACACCTTC. It yields the protein CAWSDGTGVGYTF.